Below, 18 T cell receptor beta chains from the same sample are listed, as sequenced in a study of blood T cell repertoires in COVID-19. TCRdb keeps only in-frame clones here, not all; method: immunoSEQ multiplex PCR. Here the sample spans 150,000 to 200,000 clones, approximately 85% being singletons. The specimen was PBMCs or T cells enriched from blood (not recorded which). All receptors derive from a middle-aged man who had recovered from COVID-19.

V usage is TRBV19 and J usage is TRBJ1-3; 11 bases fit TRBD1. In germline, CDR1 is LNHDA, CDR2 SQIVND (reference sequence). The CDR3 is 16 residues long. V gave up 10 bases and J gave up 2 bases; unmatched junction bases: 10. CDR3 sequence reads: CATDHPGQGAGNTIYF. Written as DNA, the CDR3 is TGTGCCACCGATCATCCGGGACAGGGGGCTGGAAACACCATATATTTT. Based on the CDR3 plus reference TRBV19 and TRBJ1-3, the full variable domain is DGGITQSPKYLFRKEGQNVTLSCEQNLNHDAMYWYRQDPGQGLRLIYYSQIVNDFQKGDIAEGYSVSREKKESFPLTVTSAQKNPTAFYLCATDHPGQGAGNTIYFGEGSWLTVV.

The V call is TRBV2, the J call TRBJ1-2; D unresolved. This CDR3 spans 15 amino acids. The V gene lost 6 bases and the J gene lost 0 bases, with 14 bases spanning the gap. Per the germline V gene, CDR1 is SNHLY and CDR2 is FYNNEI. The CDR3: CASSLGRPANYGYTF. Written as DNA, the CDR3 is TGTGCCAGCAGCCTCGGGAGACCTGCTAACTATGGCTACACCTTC. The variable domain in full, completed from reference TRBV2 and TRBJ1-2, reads EPEVTQTPSHQVTQMGQEVILRCVPISNHLYFYWYRQILGQKVEFLVSFYNNEISEKSEIFDDQFSVERPDGSNFTLKIRSTKLEDSAMYFCASSLGRPANYGYTFGSGTRLTVV.

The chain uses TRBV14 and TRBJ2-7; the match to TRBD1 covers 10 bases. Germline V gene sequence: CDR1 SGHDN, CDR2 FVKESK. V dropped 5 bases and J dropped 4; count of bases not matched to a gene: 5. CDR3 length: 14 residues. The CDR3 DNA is TGTGCCAGCAGCTTGGGACAGGGGCTTTACGAGCAGTACTTC. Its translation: CASSLGQGLYEQYF. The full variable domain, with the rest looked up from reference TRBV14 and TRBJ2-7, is EAGVTQFPSHSVIEKGQTVTLRCDPISGHDNLYWYRRVMGKEIKFLLHFVKESKQDESGMPNNRFLAERTGGTYSTLKVQPAELEDSGVYFCASSLGQGLYEQYFGPGTRLTVT.

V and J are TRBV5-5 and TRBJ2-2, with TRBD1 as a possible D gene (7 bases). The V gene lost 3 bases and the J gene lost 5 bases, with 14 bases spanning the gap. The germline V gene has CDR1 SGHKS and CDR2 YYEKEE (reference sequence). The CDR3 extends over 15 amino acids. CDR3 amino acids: CASSYTTGRTGELFF. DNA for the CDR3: TGTGCCAGCAGCTATACGACAGGGAGGACCGGGGAGCTGTTTTTT. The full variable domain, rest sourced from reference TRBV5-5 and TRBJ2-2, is DAGVTQSPTHLIKTRGQQVTLRCSPISGHKSVSWYQQVLGQGPQFIFQYYEKEERGRGNFPDRFSARQFPNYSSELNVNALLLGDSALYLCASSYTTGRTGELFFGEGSRLTVL.

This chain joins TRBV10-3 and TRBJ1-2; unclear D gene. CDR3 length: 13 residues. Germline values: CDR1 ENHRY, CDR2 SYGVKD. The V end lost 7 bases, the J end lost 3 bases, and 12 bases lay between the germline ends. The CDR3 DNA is TGTGCCATCAACCGTGAGGGTTACTATGGCTACACCTTC. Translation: CAINREGYYGYTF.

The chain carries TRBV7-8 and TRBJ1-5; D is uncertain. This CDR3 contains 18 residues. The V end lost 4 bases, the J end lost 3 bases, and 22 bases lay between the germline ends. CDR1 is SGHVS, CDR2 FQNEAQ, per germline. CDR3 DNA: TGTGCCAGCAGCTCCGCGAGGGATATATACCTTAACAATCAGCCCCAGCATTTT. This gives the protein CASSSARDIYLNNQPQHF.

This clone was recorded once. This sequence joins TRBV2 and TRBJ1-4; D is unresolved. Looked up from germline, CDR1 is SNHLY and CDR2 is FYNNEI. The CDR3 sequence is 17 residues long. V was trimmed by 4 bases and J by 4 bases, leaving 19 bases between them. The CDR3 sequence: CASSGPKPGGVNEKLFF. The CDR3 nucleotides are TGTGCCAGCAGTGGCCCGAAACCAGGAGGTGTTAATGAAAAACTGTTTTTT.

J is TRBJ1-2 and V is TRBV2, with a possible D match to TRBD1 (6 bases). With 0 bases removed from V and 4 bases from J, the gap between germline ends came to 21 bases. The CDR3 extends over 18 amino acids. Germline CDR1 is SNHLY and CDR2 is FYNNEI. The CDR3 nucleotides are TGTGCCAGCAGTGAAGCTGGTTTTTTGGGACACCCAGTCTATGGCTACACCTTC. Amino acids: CASSEAGFLGHPVYGYTF. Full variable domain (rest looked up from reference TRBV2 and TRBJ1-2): EPEVTQTPSHQVTQMGQEVILRCVPISNHLYFYWYRQILGQKVEFLVSFYNNEISEKSEIFDDQFSVERPDGSNFTLKIRSTKLEDSAMYFCASSEAGFLGHPVYGYTFGSGTRLTVV.

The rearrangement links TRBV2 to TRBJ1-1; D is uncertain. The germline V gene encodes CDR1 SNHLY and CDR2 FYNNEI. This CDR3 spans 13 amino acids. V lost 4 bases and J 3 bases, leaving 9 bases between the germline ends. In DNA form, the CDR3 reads TGTGCCAGCAGTGTAGTATTTCACACTGAAGCTTTCTTT. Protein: CASSVVFHTEAFF.

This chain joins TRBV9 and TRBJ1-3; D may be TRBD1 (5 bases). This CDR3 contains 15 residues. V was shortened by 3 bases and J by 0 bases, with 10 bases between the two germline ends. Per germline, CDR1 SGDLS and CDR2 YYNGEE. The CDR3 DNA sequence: TGTGCCAGCAGCGGACAGTCGAGCTCTGGAAACACCATATATTTT. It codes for CASSGQSSSGNTIYF.

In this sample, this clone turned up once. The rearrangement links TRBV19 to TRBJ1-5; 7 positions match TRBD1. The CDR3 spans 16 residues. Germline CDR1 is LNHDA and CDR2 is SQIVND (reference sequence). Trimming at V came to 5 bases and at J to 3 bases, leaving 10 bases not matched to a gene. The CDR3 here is CASSPRQGKVNQPQHF. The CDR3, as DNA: TGTGCCAGTAGTCCTAGACAGGGAAAAGTCAATCAGCCCCAGCATTTT.

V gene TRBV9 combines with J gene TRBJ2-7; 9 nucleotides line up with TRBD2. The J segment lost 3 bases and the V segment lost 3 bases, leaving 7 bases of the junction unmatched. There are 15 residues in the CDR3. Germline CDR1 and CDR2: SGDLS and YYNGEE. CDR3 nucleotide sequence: TGTGCCAGCAGCGAAACCGGGACTAGCAGCTACGAGCAGTACTTC. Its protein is CASSETGTSSYEQYF.

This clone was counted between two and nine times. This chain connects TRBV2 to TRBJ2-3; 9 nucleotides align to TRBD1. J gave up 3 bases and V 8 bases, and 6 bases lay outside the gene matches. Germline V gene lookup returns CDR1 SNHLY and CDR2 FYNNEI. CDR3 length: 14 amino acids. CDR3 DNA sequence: TGTGCCAGCCCCGGGACAGGGATAACAGATACGCAGTATTTT. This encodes CASPGTGITDTQYF. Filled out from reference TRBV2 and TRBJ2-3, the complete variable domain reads EPEVTQTPSHQVTQMGQEVILRCVPISNHLYFYWYRQILGQKVEFLVSFYNNEISEKSEIFDDQFSVERPDGSNFTLKIRSTKLEDSAMYFCASPGTGITDTQYFGPGTRLTVL.

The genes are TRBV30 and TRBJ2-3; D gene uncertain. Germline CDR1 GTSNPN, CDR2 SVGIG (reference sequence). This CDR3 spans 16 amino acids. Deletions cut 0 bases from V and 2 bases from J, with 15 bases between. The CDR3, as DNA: TGTGCCTGGAGTGTACTCCCGCTGAAAAACACAGATACGCAGTATTTT. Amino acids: CAWSVLPLKNTDTQYF.

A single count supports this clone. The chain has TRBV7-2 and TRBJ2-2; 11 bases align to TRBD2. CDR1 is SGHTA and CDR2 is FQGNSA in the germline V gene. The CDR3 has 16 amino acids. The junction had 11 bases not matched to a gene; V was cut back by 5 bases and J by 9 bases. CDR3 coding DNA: TGTGCCAGCAGCGAAAGACTAGCGGGATCGTCCCGGGAGCTGTTTTTT. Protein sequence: CASSERLAGSSRELFF.

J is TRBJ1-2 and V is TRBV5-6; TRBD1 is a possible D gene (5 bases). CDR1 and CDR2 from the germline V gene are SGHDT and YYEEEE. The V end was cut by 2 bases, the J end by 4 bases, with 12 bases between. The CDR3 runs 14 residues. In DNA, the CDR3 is TGTGCCAGCAGCTTCGACAGAATAACCTATGGCTACACCTTC. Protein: CASSFDRITYGYTF.

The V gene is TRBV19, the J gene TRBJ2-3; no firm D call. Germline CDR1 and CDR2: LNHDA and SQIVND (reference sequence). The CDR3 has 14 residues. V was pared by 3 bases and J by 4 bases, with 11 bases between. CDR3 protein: CASSISIPADTQYF. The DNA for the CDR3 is TGTGCCAGTAGTATTAGCATTCCCGCAGATACGCAGTATTTT.

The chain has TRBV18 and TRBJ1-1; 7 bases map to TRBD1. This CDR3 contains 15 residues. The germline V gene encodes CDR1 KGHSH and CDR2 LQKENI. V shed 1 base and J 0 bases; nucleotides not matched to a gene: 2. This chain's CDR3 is CASSPLGTVNTEAFF. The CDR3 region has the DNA TGTGCCAGCTCACCACTGGGGACAGTGAACACTGAAGCTTTCTTT.